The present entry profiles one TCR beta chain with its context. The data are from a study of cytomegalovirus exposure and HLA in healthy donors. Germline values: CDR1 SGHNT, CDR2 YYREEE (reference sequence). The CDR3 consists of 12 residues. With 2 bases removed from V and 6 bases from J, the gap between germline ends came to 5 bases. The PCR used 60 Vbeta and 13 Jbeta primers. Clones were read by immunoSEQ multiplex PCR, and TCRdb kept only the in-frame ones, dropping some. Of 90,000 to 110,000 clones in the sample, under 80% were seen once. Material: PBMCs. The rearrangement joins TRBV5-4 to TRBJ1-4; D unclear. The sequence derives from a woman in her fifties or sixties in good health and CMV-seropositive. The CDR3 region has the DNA TGTGCCAGCAGCTTAGAGGATGAAAAACTGTTTTTT. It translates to CASSLEDEKLFF.